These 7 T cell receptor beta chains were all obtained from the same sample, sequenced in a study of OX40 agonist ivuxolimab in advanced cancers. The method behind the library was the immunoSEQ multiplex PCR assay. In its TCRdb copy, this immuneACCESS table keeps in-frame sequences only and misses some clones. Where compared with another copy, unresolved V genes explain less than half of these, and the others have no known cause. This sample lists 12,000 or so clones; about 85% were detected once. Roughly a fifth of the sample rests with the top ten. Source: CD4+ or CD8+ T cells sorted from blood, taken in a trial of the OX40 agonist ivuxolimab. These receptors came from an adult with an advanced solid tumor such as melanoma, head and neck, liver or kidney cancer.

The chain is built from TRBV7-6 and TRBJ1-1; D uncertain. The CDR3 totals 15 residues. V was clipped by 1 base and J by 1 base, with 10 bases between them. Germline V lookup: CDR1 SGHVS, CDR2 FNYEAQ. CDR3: CASSLGFGRNTEAFF. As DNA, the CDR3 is TGTGCCAGCAGCTTAGGGTTTGGGAGGAACACTGAAGCTTTCTTT.

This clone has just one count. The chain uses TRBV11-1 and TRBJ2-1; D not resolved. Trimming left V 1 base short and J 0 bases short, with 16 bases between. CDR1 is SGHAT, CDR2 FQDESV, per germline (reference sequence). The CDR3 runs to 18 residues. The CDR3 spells CASSLEGFGDSSYNEQFF. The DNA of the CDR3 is TGTGCCAGCAGCTTAGAAGGTTTTGGCGATTCCTCCTACAATGAGCAGTTCTTC.

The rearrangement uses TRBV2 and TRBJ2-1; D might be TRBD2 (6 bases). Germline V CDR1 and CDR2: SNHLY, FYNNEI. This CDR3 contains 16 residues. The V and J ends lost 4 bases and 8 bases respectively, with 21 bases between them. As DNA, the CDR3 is TGTGCCAGCAGTGGATCGCGGGACGCGCAAAGGGATGAGCAGTTCTTC. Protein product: CASSGSRDAQRDEQFF.

This CDR3 is CASSQDGTEAFF. CDR3 nucleotides: TGTGCCAGCAGCCAAGATGGCACTGAAGCTTTCTTT. V usage is TRBV5-5 and J usage is TRBJ1-1; no clear D gene. The germline V gene encodes CDR1 SGHKS and CDR2 YYEKEE (reference sequence). Trimming left V 4 bases short and J 4 bases short, with 8 bases between. CDR3 length: 12 residues. Together with reference TRBV5-5 and TRBJ1-1, the CDR3 gives the full variable domain: DAGVTQSPTHLIKTRGQQVTLRCSPISGHKSVSWYQQVLGQGPQFIFQYYEKEERGRGNFPDRFSARQFPNYSSELNVNALLLGDSALYLCASSQDGTEAFFGQGTRLTVV.

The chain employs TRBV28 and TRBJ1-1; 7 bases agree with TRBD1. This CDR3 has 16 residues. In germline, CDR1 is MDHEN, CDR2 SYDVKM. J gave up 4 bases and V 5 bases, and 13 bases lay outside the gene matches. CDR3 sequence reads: CASSQTQGVGVTEAFF. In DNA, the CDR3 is TGTGCCAGCAGTCAAACGCAGGGGGTAGGCGTCACTGAAGCTTTCTTT.

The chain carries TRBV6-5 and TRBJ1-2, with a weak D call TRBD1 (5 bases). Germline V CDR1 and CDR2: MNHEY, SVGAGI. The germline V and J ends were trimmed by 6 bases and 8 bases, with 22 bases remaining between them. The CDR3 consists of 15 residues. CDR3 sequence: CASSPRAGAGVGYTF. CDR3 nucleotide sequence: TGTGCCAGCAGCCCAAGGGCGGGTGCGGGGGTCGGCTACACCTTC.

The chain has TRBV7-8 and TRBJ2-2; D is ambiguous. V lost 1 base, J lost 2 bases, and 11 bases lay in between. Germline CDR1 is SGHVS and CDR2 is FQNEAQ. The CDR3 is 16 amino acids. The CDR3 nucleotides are TGTGCCAGCAGCTTAGACCTCCGGAGCAACACCGGGGAGCTGTTTTTT. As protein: CASSLDLRSNTGELFF.